This entry concerns a single TCR beta chain. This entry is derived from a study of blood T cells in healthy people across ages. A second roughly 7 to 11 cycle PCR used barcoded and J-beta primers. Each CDR3 protein gets one entry after TCRdb re-called the 5' RACE reads with MiXCR. The sample holds about 1.7 million distinct CDR3 sequences, 28% seen once. Sequencing was performed on blood. The sequence derives from a woman aged 30 to 39 in good health.

The CDR3 nucleotides are TGCGCCAGCAGCCGGGGGTATGAGGGAGAGACCCAGTACTTC. Translated: CASSRGYEGETQYF. The chain has TRBV5-1 and TRBJ2-5; D might be TRBD2 (6 bases). V lost 4 bases, J lost 4 bases, and 14 bases lay in between. The germline V gene encodes CDR1 SGHRS and CDR2 YFSETQ. There are 14 residues in the CDR3.